These T cell receptor beta chains were read from a single sample in a study of OX40 agonist ivuxolimab in advanced cancers. The assay was immunoSEQ multiplex PCR, and TCRdb's table has in-frame clones only and misses some. The sample has tens of thousands of clones, about 82% seen once. The source material was CD4+ or CD8+ T cells sorted from blood, sampled in a trial of the OX40 agonist ivuxolimab. These TCRs come from an adult with an advanced solid tumor such as melanoma, head and neck, liver or kidney cancer. The CDR3 runs from the conserved cysteine through the conserved F or W. A D gene is named only where the DNA matches it firmly. The size of a clone is reported for some rows only, either as once, few or many, or as a class for expanded clones.

TRBV6-5,TRBJ1-2,.,.,15,CASSPRPPSNYGYTF,TGTGCCAGCAGTCCCCGACCGCCGTCTAACTATGGCTACACCTTC
TRBV19,TRBJ1-3,.,TRBD1,15,CASSIGTGAGNTIYF,TGTGCCAGTAGTATTGGGACAGGTGCAGGAAACACCATATATTTT
TRBV12-2,TRBJ1-1,.,.,16,CASRLAYRQGRTEAFF,TGTGCAAGTCGCTTAGCGTACCGACAGGGAAGGACTGAAGCTTTCTTT
TRBV7-6,TRBJ1-1,.,.,14,CASSPSYVNTEAFF,TGTGCCAGCAGCCCCTCTTACGTGAACACTGAAGCTTTCTTT
TRBV29-1,TRBJ2-7,.,.,12,CSVVGETYEQYF,TGCAGCGTTGTGGGGGAGACCTACGAGCAGTACTTC
TRBV28,TRBJ1-6,.,.,15,CASSLYSFINSPLHF,TGTGCCAGCAGTTTATATAGCTTTATTAATTCACCCCTCCACTTT
TRBV11-3,TRBJ2-5,.,.,13,CASSQPGPETQYF,TGTGCCAGCAGCCAACCGGGACCGGAGACCCAGTACTTC
TRBV29-1,TRBJ2-1,.,.,12,CSVVFLGYEQFF,TGCAGCGTTGTATTCTTAGGGTATGAGCAGTTCTTC
TRBV5-6,TRBJ1-5,.,.,15,CASSRQMGGNQPQHF,TGTGCCAGCAGCAGGCAGATGGGTGGCAATCAGCCCCAGCATTTT
TRBV5-1,TRBJ2-2,few,.,14,CASSLAPHTGELFF,TGCGCCAGCAGCTTGGCGCCCCACACCGGGGAGCTGTTTTTT
TRBV20-1,TRBJ2-3,.,TRBD1,10,CSVPQGKEYF,TGCAGTGTCCCACAGGGGAAGGAGTATTTT
TRBV2,TRBJ2-7,.,.,15,CASRGIGRAPYEQYF,TGTGCCAGCCGTGGTATTGGGCGGGCCCCCTACGAGCAGTACTTC
TRBV11-3,TRBJ2-7,few,.,13,CASSEDPGLEQYF,TGTGCCAGCAGCGAAGACCCTGGGCTCGAGCAGTACTTC